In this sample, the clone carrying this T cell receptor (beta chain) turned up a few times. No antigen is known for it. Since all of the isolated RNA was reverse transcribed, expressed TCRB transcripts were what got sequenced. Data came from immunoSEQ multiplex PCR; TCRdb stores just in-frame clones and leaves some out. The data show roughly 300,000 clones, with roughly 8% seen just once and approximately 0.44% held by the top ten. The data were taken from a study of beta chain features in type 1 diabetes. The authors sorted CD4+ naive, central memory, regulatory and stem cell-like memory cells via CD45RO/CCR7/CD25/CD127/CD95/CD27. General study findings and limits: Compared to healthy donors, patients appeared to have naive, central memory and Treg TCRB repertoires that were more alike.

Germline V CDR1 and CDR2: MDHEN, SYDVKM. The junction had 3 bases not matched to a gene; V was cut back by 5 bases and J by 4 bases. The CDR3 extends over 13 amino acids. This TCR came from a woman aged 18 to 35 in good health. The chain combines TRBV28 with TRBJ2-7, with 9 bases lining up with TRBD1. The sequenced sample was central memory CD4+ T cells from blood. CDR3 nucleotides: TGTGCCAGCAGTGGGACAGGGAGATACGAGCAGTACTTC. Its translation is CASSGTGRYEQYF.